A selection of T cell receptor beta chains follows, all from one sample in a study of blood T cell repertoires in COVID-19. Repertoires were generated with immunoSEQ multiplex PCR, while TCRdb's copy carries only in-frame clones and drops some. The data show just over 650,000 clones, with around 90% seen just once and approximately 0.3% held by the top ten. The material sequenced was peripheral blood. Receptors originate from a woman between 18 and 29 years old with acute or convalescent COVID-19. CDR3s leave out the opening cysteine and the closing phenylalanine or tryptophan. Each record gives: CDR3 protein, V gene, J gene.

SASRLADQVAQY,TRBV20-1,TRBJ2-5
ATSDRVNYGYT,TRBV24-1,TRBJ1-2
ASSQVGTGTNEQF,TRBV4-3,TRBJ2-1
ASSNRDSRNQPQH,TRBV7-2,TRBJ1-5
ASSYFGGNSPLH,TRBV6-2/TRBV6-3,TRBJ1-6
ASTDPRGGAF,TRBV28,TRBJ1-1
ASSLVTGSGGYT,TRBV7-2,TRBJ1-2
ASSLLTGGPNEKLF,TRBV28,TRBJ1-4
ATSEGQPYGYT,TRBV24-1,TRBJ1-2
ATSDSRGYGYT,TRBV24-1,TRBJ1-2
ASSPRQGNTEAF,TRBV7-3,TRBJ1-1
ASSPQGETQY,TRBV5-1,TRBJ2-5
ATRDRGHNEQF,TRBV15,TRBJ2-1
ASSLSAVMDTQY,TRBV7-9,TRBJ2-3
ASSQDRSSGNTIY,TRBV4-1,TRBJ1-3
SVEGRGPLYEQY,TRBV29-1,TRBJ2-7
ASRVRTGELH,TRBV6-5,TRBJ1-6
ASVRRLAGGITYNEQF,TRBV2,TRBJ2-1
ASSAAGVYEQY,TRBV7-2,TRBJ2-7
ATSEGGRTGDSPLH,TRBV24-1,TRBJ1-6
ASSISGDPVYGYT,TRBV19,TRBJ1-2
ASSDSGNTIY,TRBV3-1/TRBV3-2,TRBJ1-3
ASSIGEGEAF,TRBV19,TRBJ1-1
ASSPGWGRGGQETQY,TRBV9,TRBJ2-5
ASSEEGVAGALLYEQY,TRBV6-1,TRBJ2-7
ASFPDSSGNYGYT,TRBV19,TRBJ1-2
AWSGGSGQGEWNAEAF,TRBV30,TRBJ1-1
ASSTQRGLYNEQF,TRBV19,TRBJ2-1
ASSPGQGLYNEQF,TRBV5-6,TRBJ2-1
ATSGTGGSKNIQY,TRBV2,TRBJ2-4
ASKVSGAEQF,TRBV2,TRBJ2-1